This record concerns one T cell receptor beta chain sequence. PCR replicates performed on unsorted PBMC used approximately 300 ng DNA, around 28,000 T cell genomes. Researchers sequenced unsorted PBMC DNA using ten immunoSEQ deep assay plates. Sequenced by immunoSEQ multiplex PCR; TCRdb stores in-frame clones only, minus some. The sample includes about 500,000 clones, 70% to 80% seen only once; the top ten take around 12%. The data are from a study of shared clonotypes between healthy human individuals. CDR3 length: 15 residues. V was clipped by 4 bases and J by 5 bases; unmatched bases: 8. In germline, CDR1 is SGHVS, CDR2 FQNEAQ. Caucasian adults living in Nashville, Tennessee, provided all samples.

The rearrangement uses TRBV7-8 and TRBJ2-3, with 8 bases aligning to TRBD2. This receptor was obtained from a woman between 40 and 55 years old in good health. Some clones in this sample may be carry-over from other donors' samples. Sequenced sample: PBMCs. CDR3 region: CASSSKREFIDTQYF. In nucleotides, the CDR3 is TGTGCCAGCAGCTCAAAGCGGGAGTTCATAGATACGCAGTATTTT.